This T cell receptor beta chain was observed in a study of monozygotic twins with inflammatory bowel disease. One entry per CDR3 protein, without DNA, is what TCRdb gives after re-calling the 5' RACE reads. The listing contains more than 300,000 distinct CDR3 sequences. Per germline, CDR1 MGHDK and CDR2 SYGVNS. The CDR3 extends over 16 amino acids. Source material: blood. The source is a human donor with ulcerative colitis or Crohn's disease, or a healthy co-twin of an affected twin (not recorded which). This chain uses TRBV25-1 with TRBJ2-2; TCRdb lists TRBD1, though no DNA is available to test this call. CDR3 residues: CASSSLSRDSTGELFF.